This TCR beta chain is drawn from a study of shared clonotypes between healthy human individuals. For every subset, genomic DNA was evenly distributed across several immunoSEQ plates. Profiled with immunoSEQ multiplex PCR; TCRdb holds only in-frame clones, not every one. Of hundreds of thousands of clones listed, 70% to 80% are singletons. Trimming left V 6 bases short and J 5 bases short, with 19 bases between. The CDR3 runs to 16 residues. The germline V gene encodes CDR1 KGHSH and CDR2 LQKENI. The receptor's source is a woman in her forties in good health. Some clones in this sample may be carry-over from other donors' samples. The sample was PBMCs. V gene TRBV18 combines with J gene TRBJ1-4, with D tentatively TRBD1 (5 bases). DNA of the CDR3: TGTGCCAGCTCGCCAAATACCGGGACGGAAAATGAAAAACTGTTTTTT. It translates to CASSPNTGTENEKLFF.